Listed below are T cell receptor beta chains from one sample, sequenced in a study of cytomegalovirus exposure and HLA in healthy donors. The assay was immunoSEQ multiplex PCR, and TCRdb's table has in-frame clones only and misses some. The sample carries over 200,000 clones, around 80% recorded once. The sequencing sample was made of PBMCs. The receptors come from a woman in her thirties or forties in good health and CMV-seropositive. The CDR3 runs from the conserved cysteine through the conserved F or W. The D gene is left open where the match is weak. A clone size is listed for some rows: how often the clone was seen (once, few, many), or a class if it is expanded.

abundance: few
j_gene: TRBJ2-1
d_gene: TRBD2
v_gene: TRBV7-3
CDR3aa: CASSLSGTSGDVEQFF

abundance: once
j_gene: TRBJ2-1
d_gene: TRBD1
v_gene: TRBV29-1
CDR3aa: CSVAATGGMYGEQFF

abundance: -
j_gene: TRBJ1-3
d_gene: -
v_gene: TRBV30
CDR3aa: CAWRATVSGNTIYF

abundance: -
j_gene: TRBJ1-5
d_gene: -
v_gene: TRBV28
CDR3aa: CASSKGGNQPQHF

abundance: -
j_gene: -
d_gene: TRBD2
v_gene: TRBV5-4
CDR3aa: CASSLGLAASSYEQYF

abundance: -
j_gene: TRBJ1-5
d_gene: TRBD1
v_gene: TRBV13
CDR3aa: CASSLGGQGDQPQHF

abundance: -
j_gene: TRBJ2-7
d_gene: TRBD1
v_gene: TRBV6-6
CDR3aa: CASSNRQGAVYEQYF

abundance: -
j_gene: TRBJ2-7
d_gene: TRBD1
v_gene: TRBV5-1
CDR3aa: CASSLGDRVYEQYF

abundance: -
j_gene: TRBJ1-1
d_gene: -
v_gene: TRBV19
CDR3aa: CASSISAGRVATEAFF

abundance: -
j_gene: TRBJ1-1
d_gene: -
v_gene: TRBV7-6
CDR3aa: CASSLAGEATEAFF

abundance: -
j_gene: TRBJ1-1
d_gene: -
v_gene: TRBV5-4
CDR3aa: CASSLDSFTEAFF

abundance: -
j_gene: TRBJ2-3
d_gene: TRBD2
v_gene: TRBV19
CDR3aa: CASSMVLAGGVDTQYF

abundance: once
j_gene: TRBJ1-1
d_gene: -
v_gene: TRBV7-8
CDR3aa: CASRPRTANTEAFF

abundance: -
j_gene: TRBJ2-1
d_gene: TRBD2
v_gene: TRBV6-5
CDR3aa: CASSYGLVRENEQFF

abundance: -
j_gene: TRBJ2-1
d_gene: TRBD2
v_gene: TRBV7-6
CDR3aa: CASSFGLAGGPGEQFF

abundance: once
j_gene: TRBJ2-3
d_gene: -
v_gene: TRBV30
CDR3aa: CAWRSRGSRGSTDTQYF

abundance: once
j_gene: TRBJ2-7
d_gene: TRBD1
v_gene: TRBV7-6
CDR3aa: CASSYPGTGGDEQYF

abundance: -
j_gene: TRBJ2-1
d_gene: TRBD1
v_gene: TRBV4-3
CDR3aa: CASSQEAGGYNEQFF

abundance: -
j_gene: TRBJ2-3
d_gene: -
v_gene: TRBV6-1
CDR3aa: CASSGRYTQYF

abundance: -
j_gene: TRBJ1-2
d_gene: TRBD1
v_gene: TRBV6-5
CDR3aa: CASTWDRGASYGYTF

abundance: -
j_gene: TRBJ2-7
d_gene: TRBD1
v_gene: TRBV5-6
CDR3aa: CASSFPGTGIYEQYF

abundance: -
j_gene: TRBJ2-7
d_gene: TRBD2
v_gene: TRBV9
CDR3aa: CASSATSGTIEQYF

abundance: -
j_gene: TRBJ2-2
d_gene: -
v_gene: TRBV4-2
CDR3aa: CASTLTGTNTGELFF

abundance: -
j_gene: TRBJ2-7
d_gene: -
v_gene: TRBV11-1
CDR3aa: CASSLGSTYEQYF

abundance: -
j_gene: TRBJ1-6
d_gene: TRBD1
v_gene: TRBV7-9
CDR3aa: CASSIGQGESPLHF

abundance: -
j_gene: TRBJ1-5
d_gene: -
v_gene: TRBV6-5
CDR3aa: CASSGASNQPQHF

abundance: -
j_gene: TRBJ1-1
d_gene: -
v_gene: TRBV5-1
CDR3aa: CASSLPGVRTEAFF

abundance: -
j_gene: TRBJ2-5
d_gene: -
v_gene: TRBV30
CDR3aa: CAWSRLQQETQYF

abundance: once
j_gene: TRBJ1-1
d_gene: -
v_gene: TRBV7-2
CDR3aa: CASSLALKNTEAFF

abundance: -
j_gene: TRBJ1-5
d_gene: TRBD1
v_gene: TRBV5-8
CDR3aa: CASSLTGSSNQPQHF

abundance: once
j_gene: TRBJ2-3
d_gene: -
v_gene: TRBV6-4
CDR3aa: CASSDGPGGTDTQYF

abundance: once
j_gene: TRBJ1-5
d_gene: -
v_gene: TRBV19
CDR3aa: CASSTTQGSNQPQHF

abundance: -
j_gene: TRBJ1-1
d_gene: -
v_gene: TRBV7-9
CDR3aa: CSSSHSNTEAFF

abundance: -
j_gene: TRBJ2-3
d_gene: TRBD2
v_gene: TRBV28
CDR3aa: CASSSREGRFSSLDTQYF

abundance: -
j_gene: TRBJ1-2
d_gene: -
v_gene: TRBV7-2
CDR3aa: CASSLEWAANYGYTF

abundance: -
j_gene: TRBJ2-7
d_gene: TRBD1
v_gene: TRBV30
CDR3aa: CAWDRVASYEQYF

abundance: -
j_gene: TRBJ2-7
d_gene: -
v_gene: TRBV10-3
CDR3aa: CAISERQFYEQYF

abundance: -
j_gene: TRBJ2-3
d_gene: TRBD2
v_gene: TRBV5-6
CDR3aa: CASSLLAGWDTQYF

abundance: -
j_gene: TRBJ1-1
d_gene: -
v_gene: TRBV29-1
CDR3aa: CSARSGGWGTEAFF

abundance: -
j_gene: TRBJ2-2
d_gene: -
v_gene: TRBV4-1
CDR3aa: CASSLTVTGKLFF

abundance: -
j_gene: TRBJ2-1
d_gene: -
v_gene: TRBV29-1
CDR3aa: CSVAVGVNNEQFF

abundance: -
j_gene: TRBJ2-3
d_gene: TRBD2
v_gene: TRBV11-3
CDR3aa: CASSPGLAGIQDTQYF

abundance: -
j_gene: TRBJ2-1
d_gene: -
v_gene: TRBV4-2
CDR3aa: CASSQELRGEQFF

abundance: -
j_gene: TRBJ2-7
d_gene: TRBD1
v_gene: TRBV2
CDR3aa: CASSDMGQELYEQYF

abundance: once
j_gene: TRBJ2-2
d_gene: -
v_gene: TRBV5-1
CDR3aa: CASSSLFERSTGELFF

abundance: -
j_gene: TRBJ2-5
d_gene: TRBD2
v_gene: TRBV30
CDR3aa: CAWSYASGSGETQYF

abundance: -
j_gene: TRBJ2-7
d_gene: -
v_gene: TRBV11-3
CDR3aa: CASSLRAITYEQYF

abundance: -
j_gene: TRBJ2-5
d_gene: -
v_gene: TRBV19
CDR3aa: CASSRKDRFQETQYF

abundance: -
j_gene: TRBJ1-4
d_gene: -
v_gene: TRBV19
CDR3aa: CASMGGFGEEREKLFF

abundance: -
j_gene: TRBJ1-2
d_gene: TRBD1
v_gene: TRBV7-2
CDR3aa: CASSFPTGTDGYTF

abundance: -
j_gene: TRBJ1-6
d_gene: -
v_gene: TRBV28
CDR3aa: CASFEGVSSYNSPLHF

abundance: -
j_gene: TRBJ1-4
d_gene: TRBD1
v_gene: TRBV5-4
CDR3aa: CASSLRGQGAREKLFF

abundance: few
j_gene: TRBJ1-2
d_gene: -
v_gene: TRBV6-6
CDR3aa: CASLSVGPKGYTF